The 2 T cell receptor beta chains below were found in one sample sequenced in a study of blood T cell repertoires in COVID-19. Clones were sequenced by immunoSEQ multiplex PCR, and TCRdb holds only the in-frame ones, with some missing. The sample records 200,000 or so clones, about 87% being singletons. The sequenced material came from PBMCs or T cells enriched from blood (not recorded which). Receptor source: a woman in her 30s who had recovered from COVID-19.

The rearrangement joins TRBV3-1 (or the pseudogene TRBV3-2) to TRBJ2-5; no clear D. Germline V gene sequence: CDR1 LGHDT, CDR2 YNNKEL (reference sequence). Trimming cost V 2 bases and J 7 bases, with 17 bases left between them. The CDR3 covers 15 residues. As DNA, the CDR3 is TGTGCCAGCAGCCAAATCGGTGGCGGTACCAGGACCCAGTACTTC. Protein: CASSQIGGGTRTQYF.

This chain connects TRBV4-3 to TRBJ1-1, with a weak D call TRBD1 (5 bases). Trimming left V 8 bases short and J 2 bases short, with 18 bases between. CDR1 and CDR2 from the germline V gene are LGHNA and YSLEER. The CDR3 is made up of 15 amino acids. CDR3 region: CASGMGQAPNTEAFF. The CDR3 region has the DNA TGCGCCAGCGGAATGGGGCAAGCTCCAAACACTGAAGCTTTCTTT.